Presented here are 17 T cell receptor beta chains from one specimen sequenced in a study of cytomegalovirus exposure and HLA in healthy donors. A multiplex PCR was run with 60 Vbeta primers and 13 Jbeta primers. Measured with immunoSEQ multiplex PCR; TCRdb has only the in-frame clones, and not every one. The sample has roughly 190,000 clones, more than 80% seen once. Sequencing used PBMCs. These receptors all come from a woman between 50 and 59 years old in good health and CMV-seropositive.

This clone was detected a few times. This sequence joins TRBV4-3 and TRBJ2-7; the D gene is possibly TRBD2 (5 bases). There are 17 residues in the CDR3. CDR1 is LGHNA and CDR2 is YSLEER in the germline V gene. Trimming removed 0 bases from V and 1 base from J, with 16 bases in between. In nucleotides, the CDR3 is TGCGCCAGCAGCCAAGATAGAGAGGGCGTCATGTCCTACGAGCAGTACTTC. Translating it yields CASSQDREGVMSYEQYF.

In nucleotides, the CDR3 is TGTGCCAGTAGTTGGGTAGGCCAGGGGAAGGCCAATGAGCAGTTCTTC. This encodes CASSWVGQGKANEQFF. This rearrangement joins TRBV19 to TRBJ2-1; a weak D match, TRBD1 (6 bases). There are 16 residues in the CDR3. In germline, CDR1 is LNHDA, CDR2 SQIVND (reference sequence). Trimming took 5 bases from V and 6 from J, leaving 20 bases between them.

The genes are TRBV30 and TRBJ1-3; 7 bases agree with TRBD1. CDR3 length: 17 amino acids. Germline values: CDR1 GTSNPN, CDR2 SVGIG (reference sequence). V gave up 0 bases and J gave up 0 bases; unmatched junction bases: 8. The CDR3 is CAWSVPLTGNSGNTIYF. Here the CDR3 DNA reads TGTGCCTGGAGTGTACCCTTGACAGGGAACTCTGGAAACACCATATATTTT.

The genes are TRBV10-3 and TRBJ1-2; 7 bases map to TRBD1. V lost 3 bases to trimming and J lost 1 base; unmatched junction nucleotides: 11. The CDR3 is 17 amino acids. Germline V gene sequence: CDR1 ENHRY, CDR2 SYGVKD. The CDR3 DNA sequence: TGTGCCATCAGTGACCCGAAGACAGGGTTAAATAACTATGGCTACACCTTC. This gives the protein CAISDPKTGLNNYGYTF.

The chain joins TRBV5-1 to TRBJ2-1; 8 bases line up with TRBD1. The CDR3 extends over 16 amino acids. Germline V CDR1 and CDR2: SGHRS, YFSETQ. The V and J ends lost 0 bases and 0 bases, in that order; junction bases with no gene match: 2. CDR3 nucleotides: TGCGCCAGCAGCTTGGGGGGACAGGTCTCCTACAATGAGCAGTTCTTC. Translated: CASSLGGQVSYNEQFF.

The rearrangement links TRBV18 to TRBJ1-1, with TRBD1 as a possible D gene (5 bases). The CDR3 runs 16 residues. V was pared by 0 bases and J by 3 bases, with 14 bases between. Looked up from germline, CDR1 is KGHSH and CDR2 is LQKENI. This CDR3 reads CASSPPQAGAHTEAFF. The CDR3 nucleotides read TGTGCCAGCTCACCACCTCAGGCTGGGGCGCACACTGAAGCTTTCTTT. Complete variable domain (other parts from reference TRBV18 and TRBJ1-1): NAGVMQNPRHLVRRRGQEARLRCSPMKGHSHVYWYRQLPEEGLKFMVYLQKENIIDESGMPKERFSAEFPKEGPSILRIQQVVRGDSAAYFCASSPPQAGAHTEAFFGQGTRLTVV.

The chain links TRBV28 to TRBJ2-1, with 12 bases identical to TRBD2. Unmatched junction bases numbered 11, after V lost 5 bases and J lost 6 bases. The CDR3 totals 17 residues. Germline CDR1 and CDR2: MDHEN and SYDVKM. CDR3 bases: TGTGCCAGCAGTCCCGGGACTAGCGGGCGTTTTACCAATGAGCAGTTCTTC. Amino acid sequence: CASSPGTSGRFTNEQFF.

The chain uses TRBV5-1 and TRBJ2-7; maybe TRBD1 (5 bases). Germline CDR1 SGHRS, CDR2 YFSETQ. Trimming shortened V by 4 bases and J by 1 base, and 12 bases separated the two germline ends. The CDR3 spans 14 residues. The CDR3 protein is CASSLDIGSYEQYF. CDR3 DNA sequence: TGCGCCAGCAGCCTGGACATCGGGTCCTACGAGCAGTACTTC.

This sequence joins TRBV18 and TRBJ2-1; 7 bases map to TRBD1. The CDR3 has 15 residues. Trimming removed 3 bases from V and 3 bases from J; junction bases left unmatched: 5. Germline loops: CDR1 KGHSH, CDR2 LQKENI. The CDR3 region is CASSPTGVRYNEQFF. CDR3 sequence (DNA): TGTGCCAGCTCACCCACAGGGGTGCGCTACAATGAGCAGTTCTTC.

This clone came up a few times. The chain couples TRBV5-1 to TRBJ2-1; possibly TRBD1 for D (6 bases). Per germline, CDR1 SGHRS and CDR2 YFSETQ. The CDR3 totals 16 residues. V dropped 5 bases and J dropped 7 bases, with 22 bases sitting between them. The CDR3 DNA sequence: TGCGCCAGCAGGGTCCGAGGGGGTAACGCAGTAAATGAGCAGTTCTTC. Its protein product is CASRVRGGNAVNEQFF.

CDR3 DNA sequence: TGTGCCAACCAACAGGGGGCCTACAATGAGCAGTTCTTC. Residues: CANQQGAYNEQFF. V usage is TRBV6-1 and J usage is TRBJ2-1; 8 bases are a match to TRBD1. CDR3 size: 13 residues. Trimming cost V 10 bases and J 2 bases; bases outside gene matches: 4. The germline gives CDR1 MNHNS, CDR2 SASEGT.

In DNA form, the CDR3 reads TGTGCCAGCAGCTCTTGGACAGGGCAACAAGAGACCCAGTACTTC. Translating gives CASSSWTGQQETQYF. The chain recombines TRBV28 with TRBJ2-5, with 8 nucleotides matching TRBD1. The junction had 8 bases not matched to a gene; V was cut back by 6 bases and J by 2 bases. The CDR3 length is 15 residues. The germline V gene has CDR1 MDHEN and CDR2 SYDVKM.

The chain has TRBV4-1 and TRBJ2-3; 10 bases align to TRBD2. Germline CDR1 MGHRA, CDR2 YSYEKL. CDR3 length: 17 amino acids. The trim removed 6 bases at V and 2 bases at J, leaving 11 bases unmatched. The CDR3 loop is CASRRDSGGRDTDTQYF. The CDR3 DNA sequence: TGCGCCAGCAGACGAGATAGCGGGGGGCGCGACACAGATACGCAGTATTTT.

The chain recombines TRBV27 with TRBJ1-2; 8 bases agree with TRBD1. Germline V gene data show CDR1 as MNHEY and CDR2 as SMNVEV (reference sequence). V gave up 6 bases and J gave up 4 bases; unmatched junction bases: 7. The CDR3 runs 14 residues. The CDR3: CASSADRGGYGYTF. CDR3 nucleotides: TGTGCCAGCAGCGCCGACAGGGGTGGCTATGGCTACACCTTC.

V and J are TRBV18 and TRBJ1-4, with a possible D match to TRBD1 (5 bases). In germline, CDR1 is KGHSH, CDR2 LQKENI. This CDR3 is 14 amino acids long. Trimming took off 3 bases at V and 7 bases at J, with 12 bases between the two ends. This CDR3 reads CASSPGGTGEKLFF. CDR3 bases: TGTGCCAGCTCACCGGGGGGTACGGGTGAAAAACTGTTTTTT.

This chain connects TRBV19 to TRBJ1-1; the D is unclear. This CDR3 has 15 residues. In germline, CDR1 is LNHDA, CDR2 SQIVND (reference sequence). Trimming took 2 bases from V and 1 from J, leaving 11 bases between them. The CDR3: CASSIQGAPNTEAFF. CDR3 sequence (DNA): TGTGCCAGTAGTATACAAGGAGCGCCGAACACTGAAGCTTTCTTT.

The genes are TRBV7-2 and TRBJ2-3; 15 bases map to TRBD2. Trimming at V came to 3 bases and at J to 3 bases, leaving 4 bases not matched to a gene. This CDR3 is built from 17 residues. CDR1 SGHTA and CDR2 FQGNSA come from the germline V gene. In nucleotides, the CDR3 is TGTGCCAGCAGCTTTCGGACTAGCGGGGGGGCAACAGATACGCAGTATTTT. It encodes CASSFRTSGGATDTQYF.